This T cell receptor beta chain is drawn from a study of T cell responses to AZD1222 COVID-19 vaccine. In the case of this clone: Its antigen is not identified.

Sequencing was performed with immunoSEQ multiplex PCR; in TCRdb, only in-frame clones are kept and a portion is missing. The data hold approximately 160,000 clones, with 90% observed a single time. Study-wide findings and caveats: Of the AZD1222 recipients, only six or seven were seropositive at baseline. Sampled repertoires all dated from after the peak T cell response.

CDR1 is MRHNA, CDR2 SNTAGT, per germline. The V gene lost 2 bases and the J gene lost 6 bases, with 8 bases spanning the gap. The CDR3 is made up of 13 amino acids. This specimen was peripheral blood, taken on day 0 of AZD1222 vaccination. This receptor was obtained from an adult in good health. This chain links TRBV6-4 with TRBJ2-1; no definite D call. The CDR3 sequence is CASSDRLFNEQFF. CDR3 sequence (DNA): TGTGCCAGCAGTGACAGGCTCTTCAATGAGCAGTTCTTC.